The clone carrying this TCR beta chain is a singleton in its sample. Antigen specificity is unknown. These data originate in a study of PD-1 blockade in classical Hodgkin lymphoma. Study observations and caveats: Only CD4+ TCR diversity, not CD8+, had risen significantly by C4D1.

Time point given: cycle 4 day 1 (C4D1), after about 6 weeks of nivolumab. Every patient experienced relapse after autologous stem cell transplantation, and brentuximab vedotin exposure varied. Trimming stripped 0 bases from V and 6 bases from J, with 15 bases between. Germline V gene data show CDR1 as MNHEY and CDR2 as SVGAGI. The CDR3 loop spans 15 amino acids. Repertoires were generated with immunoSEQ multiplex PCR, while TCRdb's copy carries only in-frame clones and drops some. This sample has some 100,000 clones; approximately 94% occur once, and the top ten carry roughly 2.1%. The J gene is TRBJ2-7, the V gene TRBV6-5; a possible D gene is TRBD2 (6 bases). The sequences come from peripheral blood mononuclear cells (PBMCs), collected before the fourth cycle of nivolumab. The sequence derives from a human donor with classical Hodgkin lymphoma. The CDR3: CASSYSSGSGREQYF. CDR3 DNA: TGTGCCAGCAGTTACTCAAGCGGGTCGGGGCGCGAGCAGTACTTC.